This T cell receptor (beta chain) was sequenced during a study of blood T cell repertoires in COVID-19. The study drew participants aged about 18 to 95 years from roughly 25 US areas. In germline, CDR1 is SGHDT, CDR2 YYEEEE. The CDR3 runs to 14 residues. The V end lost 4 bases, the J end lost 4 bases, and 14 bases lay between the germline ends. Measured with immunoSEQ multiplex PCR; TCRdb has only the in-frame clones, and not every one. The data contain some 240,000 clones, around 82% of them seen just once; the ten biggest clones take up 3.4%. V is TRBV5-6 and J is TRBJ1-2; D ambiguous. The sequence came from a man aged 50-60 years who had recovered from COVID-19. Sequencing was carried out using PBMCs or T cells enriched from blood (not recorded which). The CDR3 coding sequence is TGTGCCAGCAGCCCCACGACGGACTCCTATGGCTACACCTTC. Its translation: CASSPTTDSYGYTF.